This TCR beta chain originates from a study of blood T cell repertoires in COVID-19. Overall study: The cDNA or gDNA used as material had been derived from T cells, B-cell-depleted T cells, or PBMCs.

Original data processing: Amplification of reference gene primers provided the estimated nucleated cell counts. The protocol was immunoSEQ multiplex PCR, while the TCRdb copy is restricted to in-frame clones and leaves out a portion. The DNA was the basis for D and trimming; V, J and clone size are from that table. Among 220,000 or so clones listed, roughly 90% were seen once. Participants were aged roughly 18 to 90 years from around 25 US areas. Someone with COVID-19 had been met by exposed participants within 2 weeks before study entry. Germline CDR1 and CDR2: MGHRA and YSYEKL. The CDR3 has 19 amino acids. V lost 3 bases to trimming and J lost 0 bases, with 20 bases between them.

Sequences were obtained from PBMCs or T cells enriched from blood (not recorded which). The chain couples TRBV4-1 to TRBJ1-4; D might be TRBD1 (5 bases). The TCR was taken from a man in his thirties or forties who had been exposed to COVID-19. CDR3 bases: TGCGCCAGCAGCCATGCTACGACACAGGCGTCTACAACTAATGAAAAACTGTTTTTT. Translating it yields CASSHATTQASTTNEKLFF.